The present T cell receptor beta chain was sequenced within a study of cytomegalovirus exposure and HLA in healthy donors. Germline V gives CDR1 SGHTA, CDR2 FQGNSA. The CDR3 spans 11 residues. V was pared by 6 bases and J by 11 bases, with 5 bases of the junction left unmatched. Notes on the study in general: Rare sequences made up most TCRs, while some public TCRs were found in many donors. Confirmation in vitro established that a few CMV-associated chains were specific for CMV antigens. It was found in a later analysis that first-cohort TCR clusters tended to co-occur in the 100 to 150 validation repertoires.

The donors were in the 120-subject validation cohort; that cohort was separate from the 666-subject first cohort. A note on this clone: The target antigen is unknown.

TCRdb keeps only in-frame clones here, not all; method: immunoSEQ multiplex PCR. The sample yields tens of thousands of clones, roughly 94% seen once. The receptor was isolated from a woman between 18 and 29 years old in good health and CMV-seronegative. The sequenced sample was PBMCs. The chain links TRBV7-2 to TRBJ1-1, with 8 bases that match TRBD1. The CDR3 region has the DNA TGTGCCAGCAGTTCAAGGGACAGGGCTTTCTTT. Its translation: CASSSRDRAFF.